This record looks at one T cell receptor beta chain sequence and its context. Its specificity is unknown. An equimolar mix of two oligonucleotides served as the beta constant-region primer for TRBC1 and TRBC2. MiXCR was run by TCRdb on the UMI-ligation and nested PCR reads, yielding one entry per CDR3 protein. This sample yields 140,000 to 150,000 distinct CDR3 sequences, of which about 18% are seen a single time; 0.14% belongs to the top ten. This entry comes from a study of naive and memory T cell subsets. Study-level results: TCR abundance followed a power law differing between naive and memory subsets.

Source material: naive CD4+ T cells from blood. This TCR was recovered from a human donor in good health.

The CDR3 reads CASSSGQPDTQYF. The CDR3 DNA reads as TGTGCCAGCAGCTCAGGACAGCCAGATACGCAGTATTTT. This chain links TRBV7-2 with TRBJ2-3; D perhaps matches TRBD1 (6 bases). The CDR3 is 13 residues long. From germline, CDR1 is SGHTA and CDR2 FQGNSA. The V end was cut by 4 bases, the J end by 4 bases, with 9 bases between.